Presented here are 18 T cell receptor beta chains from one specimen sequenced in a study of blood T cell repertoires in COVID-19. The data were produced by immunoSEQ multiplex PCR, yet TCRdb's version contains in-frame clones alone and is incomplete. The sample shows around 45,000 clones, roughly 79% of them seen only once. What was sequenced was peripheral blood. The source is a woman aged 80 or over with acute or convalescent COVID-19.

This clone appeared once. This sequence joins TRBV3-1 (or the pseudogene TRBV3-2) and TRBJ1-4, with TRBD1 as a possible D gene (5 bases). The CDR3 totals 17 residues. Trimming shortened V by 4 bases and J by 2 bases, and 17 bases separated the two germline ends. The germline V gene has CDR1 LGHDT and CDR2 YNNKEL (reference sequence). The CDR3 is CASSPPRYGGTNEKLFF. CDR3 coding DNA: TGTGCCAGCAGCCCCCCCCGGTATGGGGGGACTAATGAAAAACTGTTTTTT.

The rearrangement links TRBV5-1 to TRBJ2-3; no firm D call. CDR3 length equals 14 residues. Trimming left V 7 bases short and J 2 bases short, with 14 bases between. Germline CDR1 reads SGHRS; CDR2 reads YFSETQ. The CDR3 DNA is TGCGCCAGCTCCCTAGAAATCATCACAGATACGCAGTATTTT. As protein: CASSLEIITDTQYF.

CDR3 DNA sequence: TGCAGCGCTCCCGGGACAGGGTTCCACCAAGAGACCCAGTACTTC. Amino acid sequence: CSAPGTGFHQETQYF. The chain uses TRBV29-1 and TRBJ2-5; 9 bases map to TRBD1. The germline V gene has CDR1 SQVTM and CDR2 ANQGSEA. The length of the CDR3 is 15 residues. V was clipped by 7 bases and J by 0 bases; unmatched bases: 9.

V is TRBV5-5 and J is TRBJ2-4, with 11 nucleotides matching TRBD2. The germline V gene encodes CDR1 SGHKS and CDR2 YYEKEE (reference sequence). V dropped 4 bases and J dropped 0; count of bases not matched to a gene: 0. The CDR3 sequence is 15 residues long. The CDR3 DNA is TGTGCCAGCAGCGGACTAGCGGGAGCCAAAAACATTCAGTACTTC. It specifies CASSGLAGAKNIQYF.

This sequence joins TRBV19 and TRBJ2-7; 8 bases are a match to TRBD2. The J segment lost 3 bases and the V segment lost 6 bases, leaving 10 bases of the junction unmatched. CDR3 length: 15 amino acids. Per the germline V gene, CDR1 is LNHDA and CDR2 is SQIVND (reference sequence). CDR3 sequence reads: CASRQTGTRGYEQYF. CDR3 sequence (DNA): TGTGCCAGTAGACAGACCGGGACTAGAGGCTACGAGCAGTACTTC.

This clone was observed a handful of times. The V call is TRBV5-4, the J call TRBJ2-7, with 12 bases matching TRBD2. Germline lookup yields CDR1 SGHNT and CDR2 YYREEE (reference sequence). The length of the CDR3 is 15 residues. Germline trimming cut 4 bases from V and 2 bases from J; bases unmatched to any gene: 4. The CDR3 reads CASSPRTSGTYEQYF. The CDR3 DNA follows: TGTGCCAGCAGCCCGAGGACTAGCGGGACCTACGAGCAGTACTTC.

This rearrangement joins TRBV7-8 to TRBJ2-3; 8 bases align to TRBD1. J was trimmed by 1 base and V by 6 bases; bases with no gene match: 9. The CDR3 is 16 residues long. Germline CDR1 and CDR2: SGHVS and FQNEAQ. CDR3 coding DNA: TGTGCCAGCAGACGCCCCTTGACAGGGGGCACAGATACGCAGTATTTT. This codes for CASRRPLTGGTDTQYF.

In DNA form, the CDR3 reads TGCGCCAGCTTGGCCACTCAGACTAGCGGATACACAGATACGCAGTATTTT. Translation gives CASLATQTSGYTDTQYF. The chain couples TRBV23-1 to TRBJ2-3; 9 positions agree with TRBD2. TRBV23-1 is placed among ORFs of uncertain function. The length of the CDR3 is 17 residues. V was clipped by 8 bases and J by 2 bases; unmatched bases: 14.

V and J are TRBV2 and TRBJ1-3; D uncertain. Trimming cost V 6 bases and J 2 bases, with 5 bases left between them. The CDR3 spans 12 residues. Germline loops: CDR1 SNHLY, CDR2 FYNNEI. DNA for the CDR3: TGTGCCAGCAGCCAGACTGGAAACACCATATATTTT. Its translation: CASSQTGNTIYF.

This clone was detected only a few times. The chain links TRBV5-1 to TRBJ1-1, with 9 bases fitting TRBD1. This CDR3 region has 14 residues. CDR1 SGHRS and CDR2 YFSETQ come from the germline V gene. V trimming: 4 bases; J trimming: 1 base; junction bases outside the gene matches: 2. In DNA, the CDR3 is TGCGCCAGCAGCACGGGACAGGGGAACACTGAAGCTTTCTTT. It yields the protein CASSTGQGNTEAFF. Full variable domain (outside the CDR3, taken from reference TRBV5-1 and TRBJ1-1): KAGVTQTPRYLIKTRGQQVTLSCSPISGHRSVSWYQQTPGQGLQFLFEYFSETQRNKGNFPGRFSGRQFSNSRSEMNVSTLELGDSALYLCASSTGQGNTEAFFGQGTRLTVV.

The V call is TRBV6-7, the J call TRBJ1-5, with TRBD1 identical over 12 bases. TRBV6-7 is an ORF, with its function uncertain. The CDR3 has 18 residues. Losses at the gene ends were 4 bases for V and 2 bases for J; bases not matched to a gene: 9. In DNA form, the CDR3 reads TGTGCCAGCAGTTTCCCTGGGACAGGGGGCTGGGGCAATCAGCCCCAGCATTTT. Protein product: CASSFPGTGGWGNQPQHF.

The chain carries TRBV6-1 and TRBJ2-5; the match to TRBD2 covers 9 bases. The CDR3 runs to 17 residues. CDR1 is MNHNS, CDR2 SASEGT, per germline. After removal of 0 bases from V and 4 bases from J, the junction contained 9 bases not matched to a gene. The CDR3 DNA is TGTGCCAGCAGTGAAGCGAGGCTAGCGGGATGGGGAGAGACCCAGTACTTC. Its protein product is CASSEARLAGWGETQYF.

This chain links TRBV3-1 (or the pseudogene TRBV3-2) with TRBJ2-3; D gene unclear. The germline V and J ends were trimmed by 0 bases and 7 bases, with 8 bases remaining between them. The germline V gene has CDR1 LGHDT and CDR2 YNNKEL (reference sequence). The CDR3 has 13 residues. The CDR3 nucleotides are TGTGCCAGCAGCCAAGAATCGCGGAATACGCAGTATTTT. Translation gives CASSQESRNTQYF.

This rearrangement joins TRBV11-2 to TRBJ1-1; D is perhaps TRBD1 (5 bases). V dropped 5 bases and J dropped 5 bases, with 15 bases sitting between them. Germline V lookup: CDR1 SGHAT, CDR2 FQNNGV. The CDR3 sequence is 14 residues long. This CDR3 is CASSPQTGFTEAFF. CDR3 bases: TGTGCCAGCAGCCCTCAAACAGGTTTTACTGAAGCTTTCTTT.

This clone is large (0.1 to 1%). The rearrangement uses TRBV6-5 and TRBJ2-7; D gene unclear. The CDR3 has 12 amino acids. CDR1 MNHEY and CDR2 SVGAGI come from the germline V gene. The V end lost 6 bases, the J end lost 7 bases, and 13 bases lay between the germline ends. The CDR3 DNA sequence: TGTGCCAGCAGCTCGTTCCTAGGAGAGCAGTACTTC. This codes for CASSSFLGEQYF.

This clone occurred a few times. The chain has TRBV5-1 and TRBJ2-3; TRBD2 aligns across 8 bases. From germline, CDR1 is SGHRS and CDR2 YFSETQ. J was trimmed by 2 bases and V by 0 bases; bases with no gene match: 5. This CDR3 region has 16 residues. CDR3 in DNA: TGCGCCAGCAGCTTGGCGGGGGGGGCCCACACAGATACGCAGTATTTT. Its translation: CASSLAGGAHTDTQYF.

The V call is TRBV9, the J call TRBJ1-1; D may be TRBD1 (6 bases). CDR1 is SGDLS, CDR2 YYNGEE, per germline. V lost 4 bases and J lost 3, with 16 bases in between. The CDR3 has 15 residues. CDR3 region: CASSFFDRPDTEAFF. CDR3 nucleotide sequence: TGTGCCAGCAGCTTCTTTGACAGGCCCGACACTGAAGCTTTCTTT.

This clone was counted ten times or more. The CDR3 is CASSAQTSGSYEQYF. As DNA, the CDR3 is TGTGCCAGCAGCGCGCAGACTAGCGGGAGTTACGAGCAGTACTTC. This sequence joins TRBV9 and TRBJ2-7; 12 bases are shared with TRBD2. CDR1 is SGDLS, CDR2 YYNGEE, per germline. Trimming at V came to 3 bases and at J to 4 bases, leaving 5 bases not matched to a gene. This CDR3 has 15 amino acids.